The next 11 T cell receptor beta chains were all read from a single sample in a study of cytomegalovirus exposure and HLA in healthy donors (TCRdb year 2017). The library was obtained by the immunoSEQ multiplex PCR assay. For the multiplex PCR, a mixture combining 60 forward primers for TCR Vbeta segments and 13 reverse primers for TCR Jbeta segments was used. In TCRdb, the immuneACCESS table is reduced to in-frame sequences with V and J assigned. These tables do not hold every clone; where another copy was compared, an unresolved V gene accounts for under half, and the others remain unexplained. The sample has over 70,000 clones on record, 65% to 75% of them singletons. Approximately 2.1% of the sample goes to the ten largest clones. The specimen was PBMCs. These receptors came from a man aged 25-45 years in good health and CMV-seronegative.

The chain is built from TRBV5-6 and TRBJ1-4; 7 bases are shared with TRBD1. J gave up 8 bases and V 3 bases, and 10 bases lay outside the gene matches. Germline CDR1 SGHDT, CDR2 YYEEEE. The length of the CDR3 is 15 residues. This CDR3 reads CASSSTGTEGEKLFF. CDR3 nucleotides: TGTGCCAGCAGCTCGACCGGGACAGAGGGGGAAAAACTGTTTTTT.

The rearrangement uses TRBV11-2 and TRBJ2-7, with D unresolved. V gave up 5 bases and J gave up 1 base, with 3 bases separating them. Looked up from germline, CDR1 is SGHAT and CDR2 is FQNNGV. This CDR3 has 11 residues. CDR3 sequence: CASSQSYEQYF. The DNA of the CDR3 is TGTGCCAGCAGCCAATCCTACGAGCAGTACTTC.

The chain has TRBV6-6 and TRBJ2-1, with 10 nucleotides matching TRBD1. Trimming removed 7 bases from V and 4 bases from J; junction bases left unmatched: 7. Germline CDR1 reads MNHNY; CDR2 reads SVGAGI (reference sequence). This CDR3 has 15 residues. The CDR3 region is CASNPTGGSYNEQFF. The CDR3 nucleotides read TGTGCCAGCAACCCGACAGGGGGCTCGTACAATGAGCAGTTCTTC.

CDR3 coding DNA: TGTGCCAGCAGCGAGACAGGGGGCGGAAACACCATATATTTT. Translating it yields CASSETGGGNTIYF. The genes are TRBV9 and TRBJ1-3; 10 bases agree with TRBD1. Losses at the gene ends were 3 bases for V and 4 bases for J; bases not matched to a gene: 1. Germline-derived CDR1 and CDR2 are SGDLS and YYNGEE. CDR3 length: 14 amino acids.

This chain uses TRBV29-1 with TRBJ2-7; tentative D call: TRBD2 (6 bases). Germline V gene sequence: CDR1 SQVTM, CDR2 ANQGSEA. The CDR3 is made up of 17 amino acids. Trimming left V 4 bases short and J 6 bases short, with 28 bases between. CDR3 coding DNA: TGCAGCGTTGTTTTTTGGTTGGCGGGGCCTCCTTGGGTCGAGCAGTACTTC. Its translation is CSVVFWLAGPPWVEQYF.

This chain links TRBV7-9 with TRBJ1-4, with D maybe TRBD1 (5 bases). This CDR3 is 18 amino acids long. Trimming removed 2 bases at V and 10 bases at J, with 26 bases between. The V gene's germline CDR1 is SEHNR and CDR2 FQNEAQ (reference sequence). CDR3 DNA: TGTGCCAGCAGCTTACCAGGACAAGGGGCGCAAAATAGGGGAAAACTGTTTTTT. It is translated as CASSLPGQGAQNRGKLFF.

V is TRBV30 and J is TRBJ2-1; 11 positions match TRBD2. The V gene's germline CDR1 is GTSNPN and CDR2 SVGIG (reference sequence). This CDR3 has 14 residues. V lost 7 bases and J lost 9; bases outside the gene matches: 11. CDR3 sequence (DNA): TGTGCCTTCTCTCTAGCGGGGGGTATAAGTGAGCAGTTCTTC. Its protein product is CAFSLAGGISEQFF.

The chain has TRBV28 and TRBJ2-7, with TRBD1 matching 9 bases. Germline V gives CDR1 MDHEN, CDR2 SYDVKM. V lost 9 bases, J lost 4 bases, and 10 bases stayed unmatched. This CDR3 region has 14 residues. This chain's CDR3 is CASTTQGAPYEQYF. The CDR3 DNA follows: TGTGCCAGTACTACACAGGGGGCGCCTTACGAGCAGTACTTC.

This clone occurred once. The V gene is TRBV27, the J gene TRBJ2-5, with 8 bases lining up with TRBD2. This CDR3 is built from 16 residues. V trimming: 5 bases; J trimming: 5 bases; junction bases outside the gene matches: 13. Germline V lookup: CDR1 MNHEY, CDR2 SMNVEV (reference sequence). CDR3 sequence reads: CASSQGLVSLGETQYF. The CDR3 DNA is TGTGCCAGCAGTCAGGGACTAGTGAGCTTGGGGGAGACCCAGTACTTC.

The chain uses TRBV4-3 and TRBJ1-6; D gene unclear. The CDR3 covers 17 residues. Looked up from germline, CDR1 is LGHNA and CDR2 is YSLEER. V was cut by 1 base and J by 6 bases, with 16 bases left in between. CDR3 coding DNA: TGCGCCAGCAGCCAAGGAATCGGGGATCTTGGTAATTCACCCCTCCACTTT. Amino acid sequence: CASSQGIGDLGNSPLHF.

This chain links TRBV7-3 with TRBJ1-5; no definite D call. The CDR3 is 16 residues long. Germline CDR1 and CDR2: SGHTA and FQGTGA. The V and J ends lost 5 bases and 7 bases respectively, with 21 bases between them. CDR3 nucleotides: TGTGCCAGCAGCATCCAACGTAGATGGAGGCGGCAGCCCCAGCATTTT. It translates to CASSIQRRWRRQPQHF.